This TCR beta chain was identified during a study of beta chain features in type 1 diabetes. Since all of the isolated RNA was reverse transcribed, expressed TCRB transcripts were what got sequenced. Some clones are missing from TCRdb's copy, which holds only in-frame ones; the method was immunoSEQ multiplex PCR. The sample comprises 350,000 or so clones, 20% of which are singletons, and about 0.044% rests with the top ten. This clone was counted a single time. The source material was naive CD4+ T cells from blood. The source of this sequence is a woman in her late teens or twenties in good health.

CDR3 in amino acids: CASSLEWTEETQYF. The CDR3, as DNA: TGTGCCAGCTCACTGGAATGGACTGAAGAGACCCAGTACTTC. The chain carries TRBV18 and TRBJ2-5, with D possibly TRBD2 on 5 matching bases. This CDR3 region has 14 residues. From germline, CDR1 is KGHSH and CDR2 LQKENI. The V end was cut by 4 bases, the J end by 3 bases, with 12 bases between.